The source of this T cell receptor beta chain is a study of CD8 T cells in Susac syndrome. It was with random hexamers that roughly 0.45 to 1 ug RNA was reverse transcribed. TCRdb called the immunoSEQ multiplex PCR reads again in MiXCR, with one record for every CDR3 protein. The sample lists 200,000 to 250,000 distinct CDR3 sequences, roughly 95% occurring once. Germline V lookup: CDR1 SGHRS, CDR2 YFSETQ. There are 14 residues in the CDR3. The V end was cut by 0 bases, the J end by 5 bases, with 12 bases between. CD8+ and CD4+ T cells circulating in blood were sequenced for TCR beta. The material sequenced was CD4+ T cells from PBMCs. The sequence derives from a human donor with multiple sclerosis. The rearrangement links TRBV5-1 to TRBJ2-7, with a possible D match to TRBD1 (5 bases). The CDR3 nucleotides read TGCGCCAGCAGCTTGGCCTCCAGGGCCGACGAGCAGTACTTC. Protein sequence: CASSLASRADEQYF.